This T cell receptor (beta chain) was sequenced in a study of cytomegalovirus exposure and HLA in healthy donors. Study-wide results and limits: A later analysis reportedly identified an Asian-associated ancestry cluster as carrying fewer N-insertions than the roughly 600-donor mean.

The count of this clone is one. The target antigen is unknown. The CDR3 length is 17 residues. The V gene's germline CDR1 is SGHDT and CDR2 YYEEEE. It was with 60 Vbeta and 13 Jbeta primers that the PCR ran. Profiling relied on immunoSEQ multiplex PCR, and the TCRdb table lists in-frame clones only, not all of them. The table shows tens of thousands of clones, with 79% occurring only once. The chain is built from TRBV5-6 and TRBJ2-5; 10 nucleotides align to TRBD2. The J call is in doubt because the DNA end fits TRBJ2-7 better. The sequence was collected from a woman aged 40 to 55 in good health and CMV-seropositive. The sample consisted of PBMCs. CDR3 coding DNA: TGTGCCAGCAAGGCGGGGACTAGCGTCTTCCTTAACTACGAGCAGTACTTC. Encoded protein: CASKAGTSVFLNYEQYF.